This T cell receptor (beta chain) was obtained from a study of blood T cells in healthy people across ages. Study results and limitations: One million T cells yielded diversity estimates that were considered underestimates.

A word on this clonotype: Its antigen is still unknown.

The germline V gene has CDR1 MGHRA and CDR2 YSYEKL. The length of the CDR3 is 16 residues. V dropped 2 bases and J dropped 3 bases, with 13 bases sitting between them. Using a J-beta primer mix together with a sample-barcoded 5' primer, a second PCR was run for about 6 to 11 cycles. TCRdb re-analysed the 5' RACE reads in MiXCR, keeping a single row per CDR3 protein. The sample lists around 780,000 distinct CDR3 sequences; more than 25% were seen once. This sample also appeared in a second study, on T cells of mothers and their children.

The clonotype originates from a boy aged 5 to 17 in good health. The chain joins TRBV4-1 to TRBJ2-2, with a weak D call TRBD1 (6 bases). The sample was blood. The CDR3 region has the DNA TGCGCCAGCAGCCAACCAAGGGGGTCTGACACCGGGGAGCTGTTTTTT. Translating it yields CASSQPRGSDTGELFF.